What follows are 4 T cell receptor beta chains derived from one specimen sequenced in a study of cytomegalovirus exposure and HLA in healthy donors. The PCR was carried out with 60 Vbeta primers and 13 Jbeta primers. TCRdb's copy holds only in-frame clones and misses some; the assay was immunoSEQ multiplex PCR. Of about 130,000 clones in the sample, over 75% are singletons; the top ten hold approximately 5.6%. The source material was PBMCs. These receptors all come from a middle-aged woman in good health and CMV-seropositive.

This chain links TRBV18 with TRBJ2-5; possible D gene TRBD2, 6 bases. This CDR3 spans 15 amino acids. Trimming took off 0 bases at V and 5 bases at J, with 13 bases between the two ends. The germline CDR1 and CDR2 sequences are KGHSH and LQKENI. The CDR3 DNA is TGTGCCAGCTCACCACCGCGGGGAGGACTCGAGACCCAGTACTTC. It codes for CASSPPRGGLETQYF.

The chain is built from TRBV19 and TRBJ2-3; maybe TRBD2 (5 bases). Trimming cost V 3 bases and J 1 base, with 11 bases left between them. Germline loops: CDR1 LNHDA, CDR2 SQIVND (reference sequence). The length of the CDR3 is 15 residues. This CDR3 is CASSISSLGTDTQYF. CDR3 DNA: TGTGCCAGTAGTATCTCTAGCCTCGGCACAGATACGCAGTATTTT.

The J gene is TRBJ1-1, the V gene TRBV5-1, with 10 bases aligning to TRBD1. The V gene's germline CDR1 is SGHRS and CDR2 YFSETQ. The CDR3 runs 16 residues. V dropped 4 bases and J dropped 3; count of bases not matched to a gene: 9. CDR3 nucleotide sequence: TGCGCCAGCAGCCAGGGACAGGGGATTACGGACACTGAAGCTTTCTTT. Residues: CASSQGQGITDTEAFF.

The CDR3 DNA reads as TGTGCCAGTAGTCGTCCCCGATCCGGAGGCGGCTACACCTTC. It encodes CASSRPRSGGGYTF. The chain uses TRBV19 and TRBJ1-2; no clear D gene. This CDR3 contains 14 residues. Per germline, CDR1 LNHDA and CDR2 SQIVND (reference sequence). The germline V and J ends were trimmed by 5 bases and 8 bases, with 18 bases remaining between them.